This TCR beta chain was identified during a study of blood T cell repertoires in COVID-19. Study context: Material from acute and convalescent COVID-19 was sourced from the United States, Italy and Spain. T cells, B-cell-depleted T cells, or PBMCs provided the cDNA or gDNA that served as material.

Per the study methods: Amplification of reference gene primers was used by the study to estimate nucleated cell counts. The data were produced by immunoSEQ multiplex PCR, yet TCRdb's version contains in-frame clones alone and is incomplete. V, J and clone size were drawn from that table, and D and trimming were deduced from the DNA. Altogether 61,000 or so clones are present, roughly 90% being singletons, with the ten largest covering roughly a fifth. This CDR3 comprises 15 residues. Per germline, CDR1 MDHEN and CDR2 SYDVKM. V shed 1 base and J shed 7 bases, with 13 bases lying between them. The sample was peripheral blood. The clonotype was recovered from a woman in her forties or fifties with active or convalescent COVID-19. The chain links TRBV28 to TRBJ2-2, with D tentatively TRBD1 (5 bases). The CDR3 bases are TGTGCCAGCAGTTTATTCAGGGCCGGCGGCGGGGAGCTGTTTTTT. Translation gives CASSLFRAGGGELFF.